This T cell receptor beta chain originates from a study of blood T cell repertoires in COVID-19. The CDR3 loop spans 15 amino acids. The V end was cut by 0 bases, the J end by 1 base, with 10 bases between. Per the germline V gene, CDR1 is SGDLS and CDR2 is YYNGEE. TCRdb's copy holds only in-frame clones and misses some; the assay was immunoSEQ multiplex PCR. The sample carries under 300,000 clones, about 85% recorded once. This chain uses TRBV9 with TRBJ1-1; D may be TRBD1 (5 bases). This receptor was identified in a woman in her forties or fifties who had been exposed to COVID-19. What was sequenced was PBMCs or T cells enriched from blood (not recorded which). The CDR3 coding sequence is TGTGCCAGCAGCGTAGTGGGGCAAGGGAACACTGAAGCTTTCTTT. It encodes CASSVVGQGNTEAFF.